This TCR beta chain was recovered during a study of blood T cell repertoires in COVID-19 (dated by TCRdb to 2018 to 2020). Notes on the research overall: Samples covering the acute and convalescent phases of COVID-19 were provided by collaborators in the United States, Italy and Spain. The material from the prospective study consisted of cDNA or gDNA derived from T cells, B-cell-depleted T cells, or PBMCs. Subjects who had been exposed to COVID-19, were actively infected with it, or had recovered from it provided the deeply sampled blood TCRbeta repertoires that made up the dataset. The repertoires were made available in a free public database intended to serve as a resource for research on the immune response to SARS-CoV-2. Samples came from the ongoing ImmuneRACE study (first 160 participants) plus 1,254 subjects from 6 global collaborators. The sample metadata nearly always contained a de-identified subject ID, COVID-19 status, age in years and sex. Where available, HLA class I and class II types were taken from metadata supplied by the sample provider and were not determined by assay-based typing. Overall study outcomes, separate from this receptor: The amount of clinical and demographic metadata varied by source and participant and was provided uncurated.

This clone appeared a single time. Its antigen specificity is not known. Base qualities are not provided; no much larger clone lies one nucleotide away. The sample holds other DNA sequences that translate to the same CDR3. TCRbeta CDR3 regions were amplified from genomic DNA by means of the immunoSEQ Assay, a bias-controlled multiplex PCR. Concerning the study's data processing: The number of nucleated cells in each sample was estimated by amplification of reference gene primers within the assay. Sequence reads were collapsed and filtered to measure the absolute abundance of every unique TCRbeta CDR3 rearrangement. For each sample, productive Simpson clonality was calculated by taking the square root of Simpson's diversity index across productive rearrangements. The immuneACCESS repertoire file appears here via TCRdb, limited to in-frame rearrangements. These files lack a portion of the clones; in checked studies, under half of the deficit traces to unresolved V genes, and the cause of the others is not known. D and trimming come from the DNA, and the V and J calls and clone size come from that table. For this sample the table gives around 400,000 clones, of which over 75% were detected only once. The ten most abundant clones make up under 11% of the sample.

At one collaborating source in Seattle, patients were enrolled during active infection and were followed longitudinally through the course of disease. Each collaborating institution followed its own protocols to collect whole blood in K2EDTA tubes. Collaborator samples were shipped for TCRbeta analysis as frozen whole blood, isolated PBMCs, or DNA extracted from either sample type. The CDR3 contains 16 residues, cysteine and phenylalanine counted. Only CDR3 DNA is held: 48 bases, read in frame from base 1. V is reduced by 0 bases and J by 0 bases, leaving a spacing of 9 bases between them. CDR1 and CDR2 were assigned from the germline V gene as SGHVS and FQNEAQ.

This clonotype was obtained from a woman aged 25 to 45 with COVID-19, enrolled during active disease. Sequencing used peripheral blood. Rearrangement joined TRBV7-8 to TRBJ1-5; possibly the D gene is TRBD1, per 5 matching bases. The sequenced DNA is TGTGCCAGCAGCTTAGCGCCGGGGGATAGCAATCAGCCCCAGCATTTT. This translates into CASSLAPGDSNQPQHF.